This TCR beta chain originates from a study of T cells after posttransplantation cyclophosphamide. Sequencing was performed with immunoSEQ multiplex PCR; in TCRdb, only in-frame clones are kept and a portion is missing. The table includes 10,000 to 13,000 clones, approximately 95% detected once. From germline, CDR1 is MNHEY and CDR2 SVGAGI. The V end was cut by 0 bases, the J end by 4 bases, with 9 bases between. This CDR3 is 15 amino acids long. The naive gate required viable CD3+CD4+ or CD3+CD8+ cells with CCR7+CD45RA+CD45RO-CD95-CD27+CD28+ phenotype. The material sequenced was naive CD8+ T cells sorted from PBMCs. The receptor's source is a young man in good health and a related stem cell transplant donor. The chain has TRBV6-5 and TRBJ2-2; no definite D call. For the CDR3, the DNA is TGTGCCAGCAGTTACTCGAGTGTCTCCACCGGGGAGCTGTTTTTT. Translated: CASSYSSVSTGELFF.